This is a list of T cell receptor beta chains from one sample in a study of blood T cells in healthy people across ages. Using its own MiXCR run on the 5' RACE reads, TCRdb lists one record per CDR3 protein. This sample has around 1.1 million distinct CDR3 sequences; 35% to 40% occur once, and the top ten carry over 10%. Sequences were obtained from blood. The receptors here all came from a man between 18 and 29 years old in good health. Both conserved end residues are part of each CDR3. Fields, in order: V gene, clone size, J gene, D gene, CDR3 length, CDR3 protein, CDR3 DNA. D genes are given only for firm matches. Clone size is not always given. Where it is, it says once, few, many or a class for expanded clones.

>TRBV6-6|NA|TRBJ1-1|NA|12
CASRVRDTEAFF
TGTGCCAGCAGGGTTAGAGACACTGAAGCTTTCTTT
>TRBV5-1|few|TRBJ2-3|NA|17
CASSLGPGTTSTDTQYF
TGCGCCAGCAGCTTGGGTCCGGGAACAACTAGCACAGATACGCAGTATTTT
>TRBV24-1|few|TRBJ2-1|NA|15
CATSDLGGPNNEQFF
TGTGCCACCAGTGATTTGGGGGGGCCCAACAATGAGCAGTTCTTC
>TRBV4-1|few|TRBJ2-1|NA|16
CASSQNDPGFWSEQFF
TGCGCCAGCAGCCAGAATGATCCAGGGTTTTGGAGTGAGCAGTTCTTC
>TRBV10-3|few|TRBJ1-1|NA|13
CAISESTATEAFF
TGTGCCATCAGTGAGTCGACAGCCACTGAAGCTTTCTTT
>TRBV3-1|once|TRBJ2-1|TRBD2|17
CASSQDRTSGGEETQFF
TGTGCCAGCAGCCAAGATAGGACTAGCGGGGGGGAAGAGACCCAGTTCTTC
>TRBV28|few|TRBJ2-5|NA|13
CASSFKVQETQYF
TGTGCCAGCAGTTTCAAGGTCCAAGAGACCCAGTACTTC
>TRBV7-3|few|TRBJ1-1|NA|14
CASSPDGANTEAFF
TGTGCTAGCAGTCCCGACGGAGCTAACACTGAAGCTTTCTTT
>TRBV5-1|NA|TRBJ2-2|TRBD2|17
CASSLAASGVFSGELFF
TGCGCCAGCAGCTTGGCAGCTAGCGGGGTGTTTTCCGGGGAGCTGTTTTTT
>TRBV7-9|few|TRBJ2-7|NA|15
CASSPPGVMAYEQYF
TGTGCCAGCAGCCCCCCCGGGGTGATGGCCTACGAGCAGTACTTC
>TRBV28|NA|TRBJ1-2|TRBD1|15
CASRNGQGRGYGYTF
TGTGCCAGCAGGAACGGACAGGGGAGGGGCTATGGCTACACCTTC
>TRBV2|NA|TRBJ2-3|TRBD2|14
CASNPAGGPDTQYF
TGTGCCAGCAATCCTGCGGGGGGCCCAGATACGCAGTATTTT
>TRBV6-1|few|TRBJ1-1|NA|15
CASRTFDGGSTEAFF
TGTGCCAGCAGAACATTCGATGGGGGGTCCACTGAAGCTTTCTTT
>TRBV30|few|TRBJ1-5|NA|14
CAWSVEGFNQPQHF
TGTGCCTGGAGTGTGGAGGGATTCAATCAGCCCCAGCATTTT
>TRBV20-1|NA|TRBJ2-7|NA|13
CSTAQGMGNEQYF
TGCAGTACCGCGCAGGGCATGGGGAACGAGCAGTACTTC
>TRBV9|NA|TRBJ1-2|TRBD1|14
CASSEGTGGYGYTF
TGTGCCAGCAGCGAGGGGACAGGGGGCTATGGCTACACCTTC
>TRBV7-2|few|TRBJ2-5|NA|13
CASSPRLVETQYF
TGTGCCAGCAGCCCCAGGCTAGTAGAGACCCAGTACTTC
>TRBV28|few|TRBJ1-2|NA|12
CASTAFNYGYTF
TGTGCCAGCACCGCATTTAACTATGGCTACACCTTC
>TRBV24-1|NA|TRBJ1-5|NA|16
CATSDSWTDSNQPQHF
TGTGCCACCAGTGATTCCTGGACTGATAGCAATCAGCCCCAGCATTTT
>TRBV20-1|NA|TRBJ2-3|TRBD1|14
CSALQGASSDTQYF
TGCAGTGCACTACAGGGGGCATCTTCAGATACGCAGTATTTT
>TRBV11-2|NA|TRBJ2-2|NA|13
CAIPAGDTGELFF
TGTGCCATCCCAGCAGGGGATACCGGGGAGCTGTTTTTT
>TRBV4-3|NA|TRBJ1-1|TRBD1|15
CASSRADRGNFEAFF
TGCGCCAGCAGCCGGGCGGACAGGGGTAATTTCGAAGCTTTCTTT
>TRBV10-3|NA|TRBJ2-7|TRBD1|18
CAISDPGQGLTYRNEQYF
TGTGCCATCAGTGACCCCGGACAGGGTCTGACGTATCGGAATGAGCAGTACTTC